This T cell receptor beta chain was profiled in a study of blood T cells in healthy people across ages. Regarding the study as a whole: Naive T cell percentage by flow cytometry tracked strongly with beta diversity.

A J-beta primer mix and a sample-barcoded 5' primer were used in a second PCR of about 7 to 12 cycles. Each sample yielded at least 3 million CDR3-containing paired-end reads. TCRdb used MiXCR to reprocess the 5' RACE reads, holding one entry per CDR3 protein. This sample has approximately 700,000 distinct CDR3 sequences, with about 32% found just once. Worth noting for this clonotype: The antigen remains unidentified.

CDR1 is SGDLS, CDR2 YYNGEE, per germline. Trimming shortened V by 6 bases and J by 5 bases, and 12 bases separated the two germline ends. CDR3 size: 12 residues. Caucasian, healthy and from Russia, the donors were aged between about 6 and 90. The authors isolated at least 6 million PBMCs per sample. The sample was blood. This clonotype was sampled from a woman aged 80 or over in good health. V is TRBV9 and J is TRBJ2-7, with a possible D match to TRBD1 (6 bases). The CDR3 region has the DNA TGTGCCAGCAATCAGGGGTTCAACGAGCAGTACTTC. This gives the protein CASNQGFNEQYF.